This T cell receptor (beta chain) was profiled in a study of T-cell reconstitution after alpha-beta-depleted transplantation in children (dated by TCRdb to about 2016). For context, the study as a whole: The study quantitatively tracked T-cell immune reconstitution after TCRalphabeta/CD19-depleted allogeneic hematopoietic cell transplantation in children using TCR repertoire profiling. Study-wide conclusions, independent of this receptor: The apparently early alphabetaT-cell count recovery about two months after transplant was reportedly dependent on only several hundred rapidly expanded clones derived from non-depleted graft cells. The frequencies of hyperexpanded clones fell over the following months, and after one year, T-cell counts and TCRbeta diversity were mostly attributed to newly produced T cells. In some patients, the high TCRbeta diversity seen at day 60 was put down to recipient T cells and intrathymic progenitors that had survived conditioning.

This clonotype was detected ten times or more. The antigen it recognizes is unknown. Per-base qualities were not stored, and no clone one base away is much larger. The protocol used for the library was PCR. The data were produced on an Illumina HiSeq 2500. TCR library preparation used molecular barcoding, with unique molecular identifiers applied to normalize quantification of the TCRbeta repertoire. Clones were called with MiXCR by TCRdb after fastp trimmed the public reads at Q25, and only in-frame beta chains were retained. Each record represents a unique CDR3 protein, reported with the most common genes and DNA among its rows. This sample lists around 300,000 distinct CDR3 sequences; around 10% were detected once. The leading ten clones occupy roughly 7.1% of the sample. Reading from cysteine to phenylalanine, the CDR3 counts 18 amino acids. Only the CDR3 part of the read is kept: 54 bases, read in frame from the first base. According to the germline V gene, CDR1 reads SGHRS and CDR2 reads YFSETQ. The junction carries 20 bases between V and J, which are trimmed by 0 bases and 4 bases respectively.

This specimen's treatment or condition label, per the study, means: allogeneic hematopoietic cell transplantation with graft depleted of TCRalphabeta T cells and CD19 B cells. The transplant recipients were children given TCRalphabeta/CD19-depleted allogeneic hematopoietic cell grafts. The chain joins TRBV5-1 to TRBJ1-3; TRBD1 could be the D gene, as 5 bases match. The sequence was obtained from a boy less than two years old with acute myeloid leukemia, due to receive a stem cell transplant. The specimen was PBMCs, collected before TCRalphabeta/CD19-depleted stem cell transplant. The CDR3 protein is CASSLGQQAHRGGNTIYF. DNA sequence: TGCGCCAGCAGCTTGGGTCAACAGGCTCATCGGGGCGGAAACACCATATATTTT.